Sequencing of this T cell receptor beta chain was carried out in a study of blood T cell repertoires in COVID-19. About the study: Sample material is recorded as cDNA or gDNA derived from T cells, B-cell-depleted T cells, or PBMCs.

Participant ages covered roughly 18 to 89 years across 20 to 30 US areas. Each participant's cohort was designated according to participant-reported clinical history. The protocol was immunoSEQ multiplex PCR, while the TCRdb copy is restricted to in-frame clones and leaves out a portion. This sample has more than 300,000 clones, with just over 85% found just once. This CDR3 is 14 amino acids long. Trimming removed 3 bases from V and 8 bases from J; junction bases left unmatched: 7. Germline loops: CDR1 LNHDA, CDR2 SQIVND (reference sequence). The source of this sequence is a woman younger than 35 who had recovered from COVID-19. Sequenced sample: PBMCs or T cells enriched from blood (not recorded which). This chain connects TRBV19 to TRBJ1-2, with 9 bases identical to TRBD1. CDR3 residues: CASSISGQGHGYTF. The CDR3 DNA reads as TGTGCCAGTAGTATCAGCGGACAGGGGCACGGCTACACCTTC.